The present TCR beta chain was sequenced within a study of cytotoxic CD8 clonotypes in ibrutinib-treated CLL. Overall study context: The cohort had about a dozen relapsed/refractory and roughly 15 treatment-naive patients, roughly 17 IGHV unmutated.

Method: immunoSEQ multiplex PCR; TCRdb's copy keeps in-frame clones and lacks some. Seen here are more than 8,500 clones, about 59% observed once, and the top ten hold roughly 18%. From cryopreserved PBMCs came roughly 2 micrograms of genomic DNA used for TCR beta libraries. The CDR3 is made up of 15 amino acids. V lost 2 bases to trimming and J lost 6 bases, with 14 bases between them. In germline, CDR1 is SGHVT, CDR2 SQSDAQ. On this clone: No antigen is known for it.

Study-wide findings and caveats: Higher circulating CD8+ T-cell counts strongly accompanied higher baseline clonality, above age-matched healthy donors. Upon ibrutinib response clonality rose, and upon progression it fell back toward baseline.

Specimen: PBMCs, collected before ibrutinib treatment. The rearrangement uses TRBV7-4 and TRBJ2-1; D is tentatively TRBD1 or TRBD2 (6 bases each). This receptor was identified in a human donor with chronic lymphocytic leukemia. CDR3: CASSLNGGQFNEQFF. CDR3 bases: TGTGCCAGCAGCTTAAACGGGGGCCAGTTCAATGAGCAGTTCTTC.